These 10 T cell receptor beta chains were all obtained from the same sample, sequenced in a study of blood T cell repertoires in COVID-19. Sequencing used immunoSEQ multiplex PCR; TCRdb keeps in-frame clones, though not all of them. Here the sample spans 97,000 or so clones, roughly 80% being singletons. The material sequenced was peripheral blood. These receptors were taken from a man in his 70s with active or convalescent COVID-19.

The chain carries TRBV5-6 and TRBJ2-5, with a weak D call TRBD1 (6 bases). Germline lookup yields CDR1 SGHDT and CDR2 YYEEEE. Trimming left V 2 bases short and J 4 bases short, with 9 bases between. This CDR3 spans 13 amino acids. The CDR3 DNA follows: TGTGCCAGCAGCTTTGGACAGAGAGAGACCCAGTACTTC. Amino acids: CASSFGQRETQYF.

This clone appeared a single time. The chain's CDR3 is CASSERGGSYNEQFF. The CDR3 DNA reads as TGTGCCAGCAGTGAACGGGGGGGCTCCTACAATGAGCAGTTCTTC. This chain links TRBV6-1 with TRBJ2-1; TRBD2 matches at 8 bases. CDR1 MNHNS and CDR2 SASEGT come from the germline V gene. This CDR3 comprises 15 residues. The junction had 0 bases not matched to a gene; V was cut back by 2 bases and J by 0 bases.

This chain connects TRBV19 to TRBJ1-1; 9 positions match TRBD1. With V trimmed by 6 bases and J by 0 bases, 2 bases remained unmatched. CDR3 size: 14 residues. CDR1 LNHDA and CDR2 SQIVND come from the germline V gene (reference sequence). CDR3 amino acids: CASSNRGLNTEAFF. The CDR3, as DNA: TGTGCCAGTAGCAACAGGGGGCTGAACACTGAAGCTTTCTTT.

The chain has TRBV5-1 and TRBJ2-7; 9 bases match TRBD1. V dropped 0 bases and J dropped 4; count of bases not matched to a gene: 5. CDR1 and CDR2 (germline): SGHRS, YFSETQ. This CDR3 spans 15 amino acids. The CDR3 DNA sequence: TGCGCCAGCAGCTTGGGGATCGACAGGGGGTACGAGCAGTACTTC. Its protein is CASSLGIDRGYEQYF.

This clone was seen just once. The V gene is TRBV10-3, the J gene TRBJ2-3; 8 bases fit TRBD2. Germline CDR1 is ENHRY and CDR2 is SYGVKD. V was clipped by 3 bases and J by 4 bases; unmatched bases: 3. This CDR3 spans 14 amino acids. CDR3: CAISERGGPDTQYF. The CDR3 DNA is TGTGCCATCAGTGAACGGGGGGGCCCAGATACGCAGTATTTT.

This chain connects TRBV5-4 to TRBJ1-2, with TRBD1 matching 9 bases. The junction had 11 bases not matched to a gene; V was cut back by 4 bases and J by 4 bases. This CDR3 spans 16 amino acids. CDR1 is SGHNT, CDR2 YYREEE, per germline (reference sequence). CDR3 residues: CASSPPPQGAGYGYTF. Written as DNA, the CDR3 is TGTGCCAGCAGCCCACCCCCACAGGGGGCAGGCTATGGCTACACCTTC.

The J gene is TRBJ2-7, the V gene TRBV10-1, with D perhaps TRBD2 (5 bases). This CDR3 contains 13 residues. The germline V gene encodes CDR1 WNHNN and CDR2 SYGVQD (reference sequence). Deletions cut 11 bases from V and 4 bases from J, with 18 bases between. DNA of the CDR3: TGCGCCGCCCTGGGAGTCCTTTTTTACGAGCAGTACTTC. As protein: CAALGVLFYEQYF.

This rearrangement joins TRBV5-1 to TRBJ1-2; 8 positions agree with TRBD1. The junction had 1 base not matched to a gene; V was cut back by 0 bases and J by 6 bases. CDR1 SGHRS and CDR2 YFSETQ come from the germline V gene. This CDR3 contains 13 residues. CDR3 nucleotides: TGCGCCAGCAGCTTGGGGGGACAGGATGGCTACACCTTC. Its protein product is CASSLGGQDGYTF.

The chain has TRBV10-2 and TRBJ1-2; a possible D gene is TRBD1 (5 bases). The CDR3 runs 12 residues. Germline V CDR1 and CDR2: WSHSY, SAAADI. Trimming took 8 bases from V and 8 from J, leaving 15 bases between them. The CDR3 loop reads CASSGGDSGYTF. CDR3 DNA sequence: TGCGCCAGCTCGGGGGGAGACTCGGGCTACACCTTC.

CDR3 protein: CASSRGGEHTGELFF. In DNA form, the CDR3 reads TGTGCCAGCAGCCGGGGCGGGGAGCACACCGGGGAGCTGTTTTTT. V and J are TRBV5-4 and TRBJ2-2, with a weak D call TRBD2 (6 bases). The CDR3 sequence is 15 residues long. The V gene lost 4 bases and the J gene lost 3 bases, with 13 bases spanning the gap. Germline V lookup: CDR1 SGHNT, CDR2 YYREEE (reference sequence).